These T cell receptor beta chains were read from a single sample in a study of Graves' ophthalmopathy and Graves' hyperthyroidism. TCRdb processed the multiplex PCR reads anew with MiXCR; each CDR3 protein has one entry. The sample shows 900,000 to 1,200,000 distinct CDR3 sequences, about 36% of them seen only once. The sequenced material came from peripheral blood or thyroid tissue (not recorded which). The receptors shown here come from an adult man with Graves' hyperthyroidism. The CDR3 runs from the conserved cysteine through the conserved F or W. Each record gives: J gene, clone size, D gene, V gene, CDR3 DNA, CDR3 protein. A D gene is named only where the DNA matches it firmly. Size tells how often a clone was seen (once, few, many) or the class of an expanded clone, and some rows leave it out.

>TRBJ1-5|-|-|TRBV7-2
TGTGCCAGCAGCCGTTTGAGGGGGGAGACCCAGCATTTT
CASSRLRGETQHF
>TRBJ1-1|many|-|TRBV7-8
TGTGCCAGCAGCCTCTACGGAGAAGCTTTCTTT
CASSLYGEAFF
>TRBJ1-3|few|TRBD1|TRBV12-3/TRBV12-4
TGTGCCAGCAGTGACAGGGGGCAAGCTGGAAACACCATATATTTT
CASSDRGQAGNTIYF
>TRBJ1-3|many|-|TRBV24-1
TGTGCCACCAGTACCTCTGGAAACACCATATATTTT
CATSTSGNTIYF
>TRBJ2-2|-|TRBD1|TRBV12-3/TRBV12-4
TGTGCCAGCAGTTTAGCCCCAGGGGGCGCCGCCGGGGAGCTGTTTTTT
CASSLAPGGAAGELFF
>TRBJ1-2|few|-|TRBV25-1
TGTGCCACCAACCAGGCTCCTATACAGAACTATGGCTACACCTTC
CATNQAPIQNYGYTF
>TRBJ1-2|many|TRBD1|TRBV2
TGTGCCAGCAGTGCCGGGACAGGGCCCCGTAATGGCTACACCTTC
CASSAGTGPRNGYTF
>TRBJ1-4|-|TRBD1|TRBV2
TGTGCCAGCAGACCCCCCGGGACAGCAACTAATGAAAAACTGTTTTTT
CASRPPGTATNEKLFF
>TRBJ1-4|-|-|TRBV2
TGTGCCCTAGGGGGGGCGGGGACTAATGAAAAACTGTTTTTT
CALGGAGTNEKLFF
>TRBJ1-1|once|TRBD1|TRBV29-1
TGCAGCGGACAGGGAATAGGAGGCACTGAAGCTTTCTTT
CSGQGIGGTEAFF
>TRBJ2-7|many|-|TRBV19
TGTGCCAGTAGTATTCAGGGCCACGAGCAGTACTTC
CASSIQGHEQYF
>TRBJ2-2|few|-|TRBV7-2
TGTGCCAGCAGCTTATGGAGGGGGAGTGTAGCCGGGGAGCTGTTTTTT
CASSLWRGSVAGELFF
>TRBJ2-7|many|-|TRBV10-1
TGCGCCAGCAGTGAATACGGGCTAGCCGGCTACGAGCAGTACTTC
CASSEYGLAGYEQYF
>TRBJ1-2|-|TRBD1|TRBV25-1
TGTGCCAGCAGGTCGAGGGGGCGCACCTATGGCTACACCTTC
CASRSRGRTYGYTF
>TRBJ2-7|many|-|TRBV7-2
TGTGCCAGCAGCCGTGAACGGTTATCCTACGAGCAGTACTTC
CASSRERLSYEQYF
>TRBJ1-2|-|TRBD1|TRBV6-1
TGTGCCAGCAGAAGGAGCGGACAGGGGATCCGGTATGGCTACACCTTC
CASRRSGQGIRYGYTF
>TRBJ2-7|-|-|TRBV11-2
TGTGCCAGCAGCTCCGGACCGATCTCCTACGAGCAGTACTTC
CASSSGPISYEQYF
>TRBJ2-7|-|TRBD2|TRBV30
TGTGCCTGGAGGACTAGCGGCTCCTACGAGCAGTACTTC
CAWRTSGSYEQYF
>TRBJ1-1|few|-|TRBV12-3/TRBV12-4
TGTGCCAGCAGTTTATGGTCGGAGAACACTGAAGCTTTCTTT
CASSLWSENTEAFF
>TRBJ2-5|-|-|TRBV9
TGTGCCAGCAGCGCTGGGACCAATCAGCCCCAGTACTTC
CASSAGTNQPQYF
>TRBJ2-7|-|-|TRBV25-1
TGTGCCAGCAGTGAAGGGCTGACCTACGAGCAGTACTTC
CASSEGLTYEQYF
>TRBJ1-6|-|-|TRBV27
TGTGCCAGCAGTGACATGGGGACACCCCTCCACTTT
CASSDMGTPLHF
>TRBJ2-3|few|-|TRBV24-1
TGTGCCACCGGGACCGGTGGCACAGATACGCAGTATTTT
CATGTGGTDTQYF
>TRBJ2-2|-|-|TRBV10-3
TGTGCCGCGAACCAAGACAGATCGAACACCGGGGAGCTGTTTTTT
CAANQDRSNTGELFF
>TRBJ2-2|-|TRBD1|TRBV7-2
TGTGCCAGCAGCTGGGACAGACTCACCGGGGAGCTGTTTTTT
CASSWDRLTGELFF
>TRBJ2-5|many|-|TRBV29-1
TGCAGCGTTTTATCTCGGGGGATACAAGAGACCCAGTACTTC
CSVLSRGIQETQYF
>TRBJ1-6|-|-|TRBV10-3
TGTGCCATCAGTGAGTCCGCGGCGACCGATCAGCCAAATTCACCCCTCCACTTT
CAISESAATDQPNSPLHF
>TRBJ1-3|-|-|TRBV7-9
TGTGCCAGCAGACCGGGGGCGGGGGGCCGAGACGCTACTGGAAACACCATATATTTT
CASRPGAGGRDATGNTIYF
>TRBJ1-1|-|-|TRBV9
TGTGCCAGCAGCGCCAATGCGGGGGGGTGGGGGATCACTGAAGCTTTCTTT
CASSANAGGWGITEAFF
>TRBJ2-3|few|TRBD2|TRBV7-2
TGTGCCAGCAGCCAGCGGGGGGATACGCAGTATTTT
CASSQRGDTQYF
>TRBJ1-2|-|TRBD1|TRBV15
TGTGCCACCAGCAGGCCGACAGGGGTGGCTGGCTACACCTTC
CATSRPTGVAGYTF
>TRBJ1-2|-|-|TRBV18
TGTGCCAGCTCACCACCGGGGATTGGCGGCTACACCTTC
CASSPPGIGGYTF
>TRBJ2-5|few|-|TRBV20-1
TGCAGTGCTAGCCTCCCCGGGGGGCGAGAGACCCAGTACTTC
CSASLPGGRETQYF
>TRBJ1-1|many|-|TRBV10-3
TGTGCCATCAGTGTAAGGGATTCGGACACTGAAGCTTTCTTT
CAISVRDSDTEAFF